What follows are 7 T cell receptor beta chains derived from one specimen sequenced in a study of blood T cell repertoires in COVID-19. Only in-frame clones appear in the TCRdb table, and some are missing; sequencing was by immunoSEQ multiplex PCR. The sample holds about 140,000 clones, 70% to 90% seen once. Sequencing was performed on PBMCs or T cells enriched from blood (not recorded which). Every receptor here comes from a woman aged 50 to 60 with acute COVID-19.

CDR3 DNA sequence: TGTGCCAGCAGCACTCGGACTAGCGGGAGGAATGAGCAGTTCTTC. Its protein is CASSTRTSGRNEQFF. The chain employs TRBV5-4 and TRBJ2-1; 14 positions match TRBD2. This CDR3 comprises 15 residues. J gave up 7 bases and V 4 bases, and 4 bases lay outside the gene matches. In germline, CDR1 is SGHNT, CDR2 YYREEE (reference sequence).

This chain links TRBV5-1 with TRBJ2-2; 10 nucleotides agree with TRBD1. V was pared by 6 bases and J by 6 bases, with 14 bases of the junction left unmatched. This CDR3 has 17 amino acids. Germline CDR1 and CDR2: SGHRS and YFSETQ. CDR3 sequence reads: CASTRGDRGYTSGELFF. CDR3 DNA: TGCGCCAGCACACGTGGGGACAGGGGATATACATCCGGGGAGCTGTTTTTT.

This clone showed up just a few times. The chain has TRBV2 and TRBJ2-1, with TRBD2 as a possible D gene (6 bases). V gave up 4 bases and J gave up 6 bases, with 13 bases separating them. This CDR3 is built from 14 residues. The germline V gene encodes CDR1 SNHLY and CDR2 FYNNEI. CDR3 nucleotide sequence: TGTGCCAGCAGTGTGTCCGGGAGACGCAATGAGCAGTTCTTC. This translates into CASSVSGRRNEQFF.

The chain's CDR3 is CSVEGLDNTDTQYF. The DNA of the CDR3 is TGCAGCGTCGAGGGACTAGACAACACAGATACGCAGTATTTT. The chain is built from TRBV29-1 and TRBJ2-3; 8 nucleotides match TRBD2. The germline CDR1 and CDR2 sequences are SQVTM and ANQGSEA. This CDR3 has 14 amino acids. The trim removed 6 bases at V and 2 bases at J, leaving 7 bases unmatched.

The chain has TRBV7-9 and TRBJ1-4; D may be TRBD1 (6 bases). CDR3 size: 14 residues. V was trimmed by 3 bases and J by 4 bases, leaving 9 bases between them. CDR1 is SEHNR and CDR2 is FQNEAQ in the germline V gene (reference sequence). CDR3 nucleotide sequence: TGTGCCAGCAGCTTTTGGGGGCTTAATGAAAAACTGTTTTTT. Its translation: CASSFWGLNEKLFF. Together with reference TRBV7-9 and TRBJ1-4, the CDR3 gives the full variable domain: DTGVSQNPRHKITKRGQNVTFRCDPISEHNRLYWYRQTLGQGPEFLTYFQNEAQLEKSRLLSDRFSAERPKGSFSTLEIQRTEQGDSAMYLCASSFWGLNEKLFFGSGTQLSVL.

This clone occurred a few times. V gene TRBV15 combines with J gene TRBJ2-7, with D possibly matching TRBD2 (5 bases). There are 15 residues in the CDR3. Germline CDR1 reads LNHNV; CDR2 reads YYDKDF (reference sequence). Trimming cost V 0 bases and J 6 bases, with 15 bases left between them. The CDR3 DNA sequence: TGTGCCACCAGCAGAGATCGCGACTACTCTCCCGAGCAGTACTTC. Encoded protein: CATSRDRDYSPEQYF.

The chain recombines TRBV7-2 with TRBJ2-2; D is undetermined. With 10 bases removed from V and 0 bases from J, the gap between germline ends came to 12 bases. Germline values: CDR1 SGHTA, CDR2 FQGNSA. This CDR3 is built from 14 residues. DNA for the CDR3: TGTGCCACCCCTTTTTCCTCGAACACCGGGGAGCTGTTTTTT. Its protein is CATPFSSNTGELFF.